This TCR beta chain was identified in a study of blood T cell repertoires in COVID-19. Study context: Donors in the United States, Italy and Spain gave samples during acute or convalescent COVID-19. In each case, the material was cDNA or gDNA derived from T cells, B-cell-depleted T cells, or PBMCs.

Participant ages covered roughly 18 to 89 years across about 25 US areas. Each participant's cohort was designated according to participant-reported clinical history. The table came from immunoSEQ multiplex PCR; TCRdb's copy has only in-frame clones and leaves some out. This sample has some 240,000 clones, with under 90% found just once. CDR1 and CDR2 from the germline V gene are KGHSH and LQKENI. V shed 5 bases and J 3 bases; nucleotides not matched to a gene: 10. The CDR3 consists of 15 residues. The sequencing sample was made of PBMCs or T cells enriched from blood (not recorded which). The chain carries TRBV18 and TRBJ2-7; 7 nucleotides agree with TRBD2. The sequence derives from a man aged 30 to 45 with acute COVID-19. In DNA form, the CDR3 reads TGTGCCAGCTCATTCGAGGGAGGGGATCACTACGAGCAGTACGTC. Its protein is CASSFEGGDHYEQYV.